The present entry profiles one T cell receptor (beta chain) with its context. What antigen it recognizes has not been identified. No per-base quality is available; no much larger clone lies one base away. The time point label here, explained by the study, means: about 28 days (+/-7) after the second vaccine dose. AZD1222 recipients given second doses at about 4 weeks or at about 12 weeks were pooled, since spike-specific TCR depth and breadth were not found to differ between the two schedules. The vaccinee samples were drawn from two UK trials, COV001 and COV002, one of which was a single-blind randomized controlled phase 2/3 trial testing AZD1222 (ChAdOx1 nCoV-19) in healthy adults. For TCRbeta chain sequencing, PBMC samples from trial participants were taken at day 0 and at day 28 after the second dose. The CDR3 regions of human TCRbeta chains were analyzed by immunosequencing. The source study handled its data this way. Repertoire TCRs were checked for matches against a reference library of SARS-CoV-2-specific TCRs that had been generated using the MIRA antigen-specificity platform. Breadth was defined as the fraction of unique TCRs that were SARS-CoV-2-associated, and depth was defined as the fraction of total T cells that were SARS-CoV-2-associated. Using the MIRA data, each spike-specific TCR was mapped to the spike region that the TCR reacts to and placed in a CD4 or CD8 class. Log10-transformed breadth and depth values were compared by one-way ANOVA with Sidak's multiple comparisons tests. TCRdb holds this immuneACCESS table with in-frame rearrangements only. Some clones are missing; in checked studies, unresolved V genes explain under half, and the rest has no known cause. That table gives V, J and clone size, and the DNA gave D and trimming. Recorded for this sample are roughly 130,000 clones; over 85% of them occurred a single time. In total, the top ten clones hold roughly 1% of the sample.

This entry belongs to a study of T cell responses to AZD1222 COVID-19 vaccine (dated by TCRdb to the early 2020s). Regarding the complete study: A total of around 240 trial participants underwent TCR sequencing, of whom roughly 210 had received two doses of AZD1222 and about 25 had received two doses of the MenACWY control vaccine. Trial participants were enrolled by age into subgroups of 18-55, 56-69 and 70-plus years, and approximately 150, 30 and 60 TCR-sequenced participants, respectively, were included in these subgroups. What the work shows at the level of the full study, not this receptor alone: CD4 TCRs associated with the vaccine covered the entire spike protein, and the dominant responses were in regions 160-218 and 743-854. Participants were mostly white British and included more females than males, and it was suggested by the authors that clonal diversity may have been underestimated. In the small 56-69-year group, the increase in depth fell short of significance, most likely because of low power. Conclusions about previously exposed vaccinees were limited because only six or seven AZD1222 recipients were SARS-CoV-2 seropositive at baseline. After two AZD1222 doses, spike-specific TCR breadth and depth were significantly higher than at day 0 and than in MenACWY recipients. Because no day 14 peak-response samples were available, repertoires were characterized only after the peak T cell response. Nearly half of unique spike-specific TCRs reportedly recognized epitopes outside regions mutated in the B.1.351 and B.1.1.7 variants.

As encoded in the germline V gene (reference sequence), CDR1 is LNHDA while CDR2 is SQIVND. The CDR3 has 16 amino acids, counting the end cysteine and phenylalanine. The kept DNA is CDR3 alone, 48 bases in frame from the first base. At the junction V is shortened by 8 bases and J by 1 base; bases outside the gene matches: 10. The clonotype comes from an adult who received the AZD1222 COVID-19 vaccine. The starting material was peripheral blood, obtained 28 days after the second AZD1222 dose. The rearrangement joined TRBV19 to TRBJ1-5, and 8 bases in between align with TRBD1. The DNA is TGTGCCAGTTCCAACACAGGGGGTCCGAGCAATCAGCCCCAGCATTTT. Translated, this gives CASSNTGGPSNQPQHF.